These 21 T cell receptor beta chains were all obtained from the same sample, sequenced in a study of identical twins (dated by TCRdb to about 2016). The method was 5' RACE. Data came from an Illumina HiSeq 2000. TCRdb redid the processing of the public reads, applying fastp at Q25 and MiXCR, and retained in-frame beta chains. Rows are combined by CDR3 protein, so each entry shows the most common genes and DNA. The sample table holds about 920,000 distinct CDR3 sequences, of which around an eighth were seen once. Of the sample, about 1.5% is held by the ten largest clones. These data were also reused for a study on yellow fever vaccine responses in identical twins.

The sample was PBMCs. The receptors were gathered from a woman under 30 in good health.

In this sample, this clonotype turned up many times. V gene TRBV29-1 combines with J gene TRBJ2-5; 8 positions agree with TRBD1. J gave up 7 bases and V 7 bases, and 14 bases lay outside the gene matches. This CDR3 has 14 amino acids. In germline, CDR1 is SQVTM, CDR2 ANQGSEA. The CDR3 sequence is CSARKDRVGGTQYF. The CDR3 bases are TGCAGCGCCAGAAAGGACAGGGTCGGAGGGACCCAGTACTTC.

This clonotype has only a few counts. CDR3 DNA: TGTGCCAGCAGCGGAGACTACGAGCAGTACGTC. Amino acids: CASSGDYEQYV. The chain combines TRBV7-9 with TRBJ2-7; D gene unclear. CDR1 and CDR2 (germline): SEHNR, FQNEAQ (reference sequence). The CDR3 is made up of 11 amino acids. The germline V and J ends were trimmed by 5 bases and 3 bases, with 5 bases remaining between them.

The V and J genes are TRBV5-6 and TRBJ2-7; 10 positions agree with TRBD2. J gave up 5 bases and V 3 bases, and 5 bases lay outside the gene matches. CDR1 and CDR2 (germline): SGHDT, YYEEEE. This CDR3 is 14 amino acids long. The CDR3 DNA reads TGTGCCAGCAGCTGGCCCCTAGCGGGGGACGAGCAGTACGTC. It specifies CASSWPLAGDEQYV.

This clonotype has ten or more counts. The CDR3 region is CASRLGMNTEAFF. CDR3 DNA: TGTGCCAGCAGGCTCGGGATGAACACTGAAGCTTTCTTT. The V call is TRBV5-5, the J call TRBJ1-1; the D is unclear. Deletions cut 5 bases from V and 0 bases from J, with 8 bases between. CDR3 size: 13 residues. Germline CDR1 is SGHKS and CDR2 is YYEKEE (reference sequence).

This clonotype was counted a few times. The chain carries TRBV6-2 or TRBV6-3 and TRBJ1-5; 7 bases fit TRBD1. Germline V gives CDR1 MNHEY, CDR2 SVGEGT. This CDR3 has 16 amino acids. Unmatched junction bases numbered 9, after V lost 0 bases and J lost 7 bases. CDR3: CASSYSNRGRWQPQHF. As DNA, the CDR3 is TGTGCCAGCAGTTACTCGAACAGGGGCCGGTGGCAGCCCCAGCATTTT.

The chain carries TRBV6-1 and TRBJ2-7, with D perhaps being TRBD1 or TRBD2 (5 bases each). There are 13 residues in the CDR3. V shed 11 bases and J shed 2 bases, with 16 bases lying between them. The germline gives CDR1 MNHNS, CDR2 SASEGT. CDR3 in DNA: TGTGCCGTGGGACCAAACCAGCCCTACGAGCAGTACTTC. Protein product: CAVGPNQPYEQYF.

V and J are TRBV7-9 and TRBJ2-7; 8 bases align to TRBD2. Germline-derived CDR1 and CDR2 are SEHNR and FQNEAQ (reference sequence). The V gene end was trimmed by 1 base and the J gene end by 5 bases; junction bases not matched to a gene: 7. The CDR3 has 15 residues. The CDR3 region has the DNA TGTGCCAGCAGCTTAGGCGGGACTAGTAGCCACGAGCAGTACTTC. Protein product: CASSLGGTSSHEQYF.

This clonotype was seen more than once but under ten times. This chain joins TRBV19 and TRBJ1-5; possible D gene TRBD1, 5 bases. The CDR3 length is 15 residues. The V gene's germline CDR1 is LNHDA and CDR2 SQIVND (reference sequence). V lost 4 bases and J lost 4, with 14 bases in between. The DNA of the CDR3 is TGTGCCAGTAGTAACCCAGGGTTCCCAAATCAGCCCCAGCATTTT. Its translation is CASSNPGFPNQPQHF. The full variable domain, its missing parts supplied by reference TRBV19 and TRBJ1-5, is DGGITQSPKYLFRKEGQNVTLSCEQNLNHDAMYWYRQDPGQGLRLIYYSQIVNDFQKGDIAEGYSVSREKKESFPLTVTSAQKNPTAFYLCASSNPGFPNQPQHFGDGTRLSIL.

This rearrangement joins TRBV5-1 to TRBJ1-2; D ambiguous. V was cut by 1 base and J by 3 bases, with 10 bases left in between. This CDR3 region has 14 residues. Germline CDR1 SGHRS, CDR2 YFSETQ. The CDR3 nucleotides are TGCGCCAGCAGCTTGTACGGGGAAGACTATGGCTACACCTTC. Translated, it gives CASSLYGEDYGYTF.

The genes are TRBV7-6 and TRBJ2-5, with D perhaps TRBD2 (5 bases). Germline CDR1 and CDR2: SGHVS and FNYEAQ. CDR3 length: 15 amino acids. With 5 bases removed from V and 1 base from J, the gap between germline ends came to 14 bases. As DNA, the CDR3 is TGTGCCAGCAGCCTTAGCGTGCGGGTCCAAGAGACCCAGTACTTC. Its protein product is CASSLSVRVQETQYF.

The rearrangement joins TRBV28 to TRBJ2-3; D unclear. Trimming left V 5 bases short and J 3 bases short, with 21 bases between. The V gene's germline CDR1 is MDHEN and CDR2 SYDVKM. CDR3 length: 17 amino acids. CDR3: CASSPPAGFTETDTQYF. In DNA form, the CDR3 reads TGTGCCAGCAGTCCCCCCGCAGGTTTTACGGAAACAGATACGCAGTATTTT.

V and J are TRBV2 and TRBJ1-5, with D possibly being TRBD1 (6 bases). Germline CDR1 and CDR2: SNHLY and FYNNEI. The length of the CDR3 is 17 residues. With 4 bases removed from V and 3 bases from J, the gap between germline ends came to 19 bases. CDR3 nucleotides: TGTGCCAGCAGTGGGGACAAGATGAGGGGGAACAATCAGCCCCAGCATTTT. Protein product: CASSGDKMRGNNQPQHF.

This clonotype occurred a few times. V is TRBV7-3 and J is TRBJ2-5, with unresolved D. Germline assignment: CDR1 SGHTA and CDR2 FQGTGA. Trimming took 0 bases from V and 0 from J, leaving 2 bases between them. This CDR3 has 13 residues. CDR3 nucleotide sequence: TGTGCCAGCAGCTTAACCTACCAAGAGACCCAGTACTTC. It codes for CASSLTYQETQYF.

The sample holds many counts of this clonotype. The V gene is TRBV10-3, the J gene TRBJ1-5; TRBD1 agrees at 9 bases. V shed 3 bases, J shed 8 bases, and the junction held 5 bases outside the gene matches. The CDR3 runs to 14 residues. Germline CDR1 is ENHRY and CDR2 is SYGVKD. CDR3 nucleotides: TGTGCCATCAGTGACCGGGACAGGGATGAGCCCCAGCATTTT. Residues: CAISDRDRDEPQHF.

In its sample, this clonotype was seen a few times. The chain carries TRBV5-4 and TRBJ2-7, with D perhaps TRBD1 (6 bases). V dropped 4 bases and J dropped 0 bases, with 17 bases sitting between them. This CDR3 contains 16 residues. Germline-derived CDR1 and CDR2 are SGHNT and YYREEE (reference sequence). The DNA of the CDR3 is TGTGCCAGCAGCGATTCCGGGACAAGGAGCTCCTACGAGCAGTACTTC. It codes for CASSDSGTRSSYEQYF.

Points on this clonotype: The final CDR3 position lacks the conserved phenylalanine or tryptophan, pointing to a likely read error. It is unclear where the CDR3 begins or ends on the DNA, so no DNA is shown, and the CDR3 is as TCRdb lists it. The CDR3 reads CASSLDPGGSGVA. This chain connects TRBV5-1 to TRBJ1-2; the table's D call of TRBD1 was not tested on the DNA. The germline V gene has CDR1 SGHRS and CDR2 YFSETQ. The CDR3 totals 13 residues, both ends included.

V and J are TRBV4-1 and TRBJ2-1; 9 bases fit TRBD2. The germline gives CDR1 MGHRA, CDR2 YSYEKL. J gave up 2 bases and V 0 bases, and 2 bases lay outside the gene matches. The CDR3 totals 16 residues. Here the CDR3 DNA reads TGCGCCAGCAGCCAAGACCTAGCGGGACCCTACAATGAGCAGTTCTTC. It codes for CASSQDLAGPYNEQFF.

This clonotype has just a few counts. The chain uses TRBV7-9 and TRBJ2-3; perhaps TRBD2 as D (6 bases). V was trimmed by 2 bases and J by 11 bases, leaving 8 bases between them. The CDR3 spans 11 residues. Germline loops: CDR1 SEHNR, CDR2 FQNEAQ (reference sequence). The CDR3 region has the DNA TGTGCCAGCAGCTTATTGGGAGGGCAGTATTTT. It yields the protein CASSLLGGQYF.

This sequence joins TRBV12-3 or TRBV12-4 and TRBJ1-3; D is uncertain. V was pared by 8 bases and J by 9 bases, with 11 bases between. This CDR3 region has 11 residues. As DNA, the CDR3 is TGTGCCAGCGCTCGGTGGGGCACCATATATTTT. Translation: CASARWGTIYF.

The CDR3 nucleotides read TGTGCCAGCAGTCAAAGCGGCAGGGTCTACGAGCAGTACTTC. Its protein product is CASSQSGRVYEQYF. The J gene is TRBJ2-7, the V gene TRBV28; D is tentatively TRBD1 or TRBD2 (5 bases each). In germline, CDR1 is MDHEN, CDR2 SYDVKM. V shed 5 bases and J shed 3 bases, with 14 bases lying between them. The length of the CDR3 is 14 residues.

This rearrangement joins TRBV9 to TRBJ2-1, with 9 bases fitting TRBD2. V lost 3 bases to trimming and J lost 8 bases; unmatched junction nucleotides: 6. The CDR3 is 14 residues long. CDR1 is SGDLS and CDR2 is YYNGEE in the germline V gene. The CDR3 sequence is CASSEAGGLDEQFF. The CDR3 coding sequence is TGTGCCAGCAGCGAGGCGGGAGGGTTAGATGAGCAGTTCTTC.